This T cell receptor beta chain was captured in a study of a mutant IDH1 vaccine in newly diagnosed glioma. On the study more broadly: Previous care, which was radiotherapy, temozolomide, or both, most often involved both.

Time point specified: baseline, week 1 (first vaccination visit). Treatment reported: pre-vaccination baseline after standard-of-care therapy. The method was immunoSEQ multiplex PCR; TCRdb's version includes in-frame clones alone and lacks a portion of them. The sample lists more than 50,000 clones, 80% to 90% occurring once. The CDR3 consists of 14 residues. Deletions cut 0 bases from V and 2 bases from J, with 6 bases between. Germline V gene sequence: CDR1 SGDLS, CDR2 YYNGEE. The receptor comes from a man aged 25-45 years with glioma. The input for sequencing was PBMCs, taken from a glioma patient treated with radiotherapy, temozolomide or both. V is TRBV9 and J is TRBJ1-3; D is unresolved. The DNA of the CDR3 is TGTGCCAGCAGCGTAGACGGGGCTGGAAACACCATATATTTT. Translating it yields CASSVDGAGNTIYF.